The clone carrying this T cell receptor (beta chain) appeared a single time. This record belongs to a study of blood T cells in healthy people across ages. Primers used in a second PCR of roughly 6 to 11 cycles were a sample-barcoded 5' primer and a J-beta primer mix. Via MiXCR, TCRdb re-called the 5' RACE reads, giving one row per CDR3 protein. This sample has about 800,000 distinct CDR3 sequences, with roughly 64% found just once. This receptor was taken from a man aged 25 to 40 in good health. Sequenced sample: blood.

The CDR3 loop reads CASSQGHRATDEAFF. CDR3 sequence (DNA): TGTGCCAGCAGCCAAGGCCATCGGGCCACCGATGAAGCTTTCTTT. The rearrangement links TRBV4-2 to TRBJ1-1; D is ambiguous. Germline CDR1 and CDR2: LGHNA and YNFKEQ. The length of the CDR3 is 15 residues. With 1 base removed from V and 7 bases from J, the gap between germline ends came to 16 bases.